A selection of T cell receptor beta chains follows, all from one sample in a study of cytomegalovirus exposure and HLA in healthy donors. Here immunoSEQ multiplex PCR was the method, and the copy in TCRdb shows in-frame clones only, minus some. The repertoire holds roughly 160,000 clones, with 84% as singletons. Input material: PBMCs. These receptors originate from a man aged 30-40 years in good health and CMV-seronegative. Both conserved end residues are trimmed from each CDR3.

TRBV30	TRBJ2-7	AWSPPPGYEQY
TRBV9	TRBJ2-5	ASSPSGLAGPETQY
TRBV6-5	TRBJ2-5	ASRTGVETQY
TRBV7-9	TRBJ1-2	ASSLVSGPGYT
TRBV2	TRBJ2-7	ASGRDFSYEQY
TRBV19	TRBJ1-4	ASSVYQGNRVELF
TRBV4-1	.	ASSHGGTPGSYEQY
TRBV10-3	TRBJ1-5	ATLRGGSGFFADQPQH
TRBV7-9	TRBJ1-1	ASSSTGGDTEAF
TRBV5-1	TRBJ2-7	ASSLAPGEQY
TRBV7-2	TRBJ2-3	ASSPGLAGDTQY
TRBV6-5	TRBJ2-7	ASSSQSRGPYEQY
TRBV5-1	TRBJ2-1	ASSLAPTSGHNEQF
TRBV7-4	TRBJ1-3	ASSLALTGSGNTIY
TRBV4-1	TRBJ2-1	ASSPGGLLSYNEQF
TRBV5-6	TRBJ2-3	ASSLSGQGGFTDTQY
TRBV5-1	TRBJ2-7	ASSPGTSGTREQY
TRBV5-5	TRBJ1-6	ASSLNRGSSYNSPLH
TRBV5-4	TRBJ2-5	ASSSGWTQY
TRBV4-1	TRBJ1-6	ASSQDGGQGNSPLH
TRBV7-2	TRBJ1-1	ASSLLGSTGVKAF
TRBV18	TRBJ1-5	ASSPEGVPWAQH
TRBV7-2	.	ASSFHRIYEQY
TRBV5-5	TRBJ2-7	ASNQDRVSYEQY
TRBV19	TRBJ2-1	ASSPAANSYNEQF
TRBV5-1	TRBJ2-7	ASSLFGGGINEQY
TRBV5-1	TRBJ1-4	ASSLDRGVNEKLF
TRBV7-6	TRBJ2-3	ASSSSGGTLFSTDTQY
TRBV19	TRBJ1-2	ATAPYGDLTDGYT
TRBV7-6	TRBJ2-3	ASSLVLSGEGTDTQY
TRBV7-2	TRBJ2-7	ASSSSTFSYEQY
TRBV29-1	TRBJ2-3	SGKGGPGSGDTQY
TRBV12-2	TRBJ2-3	ASRLNSYRVCGGLSTDTQY
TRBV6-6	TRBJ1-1	ASSRARGPGTEAF
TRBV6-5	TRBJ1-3	ASSFQGSGNTIY
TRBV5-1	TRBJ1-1	ASSLSQGAGTEAF
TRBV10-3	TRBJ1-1	AISETGRNTEAF
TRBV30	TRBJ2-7	AWRKGDEQY
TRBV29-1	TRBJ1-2	SGANNYGYT
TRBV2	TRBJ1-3	ASSPTGVRSGNTIY
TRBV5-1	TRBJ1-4	ASSFKGASNEKLF
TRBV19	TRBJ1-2	ASAPTLQGAYGYT
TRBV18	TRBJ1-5	ASSYDRDRGLPQH
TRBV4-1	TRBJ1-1	ASSQVRDRESEAF
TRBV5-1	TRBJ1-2	ASSTTDRGSGYT
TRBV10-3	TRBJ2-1	AISVAGRGPMEQF
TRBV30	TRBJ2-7	AWTSNERVGSYEQY
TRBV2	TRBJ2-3	ASRETSGGAYMTDTQY